This T cell receptor (beta chain) was observed in a study of cytotoxic CD8 clonotypes in ibrutinib-treated CLL. Only in-frame clones appear in the TCRdb table, and some are missing; sequencing was by immunoSEQ multiplex PCR. The sample shows about 300,000 clones, approximately 76% of them seen only once. There are 18 residues in the CDR3. The ends were cut back, 2 bases at V and 0 bases at J, with 19 bases in the middle. From germline, CDR1 is MGHRA and CDR2 YSYEKL. The table lists this clone with a count of one. This TCR derives from a human donor with chronic lymphocytic leukemia. The input for sequencing was PBMCs, taken at disease progression, from a patient treated with ibrutinib. The chain recombines TRBV4-1 with TRBJ1-1; maybe TRBD1 (5 bases). This chain's CDR3 is CASSQRSSRVGMNTEAFF. CDR3 in DNA: TGCGCCAGCAGCCAACGATCGTCCAGGGTAGGTATGAACACTGAAGCTTTCTTT.